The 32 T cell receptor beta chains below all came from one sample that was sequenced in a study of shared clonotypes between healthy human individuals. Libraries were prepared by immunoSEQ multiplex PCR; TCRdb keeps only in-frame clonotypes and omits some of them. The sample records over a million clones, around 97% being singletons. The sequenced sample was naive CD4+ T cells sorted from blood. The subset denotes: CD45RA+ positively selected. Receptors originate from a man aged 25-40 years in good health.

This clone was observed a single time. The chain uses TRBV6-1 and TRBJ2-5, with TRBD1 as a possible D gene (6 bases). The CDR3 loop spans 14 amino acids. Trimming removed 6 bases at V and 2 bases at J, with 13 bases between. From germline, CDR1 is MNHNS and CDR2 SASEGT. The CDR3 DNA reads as TGTGCCAGCAGGCTGGCAGGGGCACAAGAGACCCAGTACTTC. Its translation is CASRLAGAQETQYF.

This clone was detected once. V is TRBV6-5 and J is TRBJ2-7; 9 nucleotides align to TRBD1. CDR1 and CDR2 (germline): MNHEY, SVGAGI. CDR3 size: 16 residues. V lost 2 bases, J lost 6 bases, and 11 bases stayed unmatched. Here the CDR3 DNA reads TGTGCCAGCAGTTACACCCGCCCGGGACAGGGCGGCGAGCAGTACTTC. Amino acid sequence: CASSYTRPGQGGEQYF.

The CDR3 region has the DNA TGTGCCAGCAGTGAAGCGCTTACCCCCGGGGGTTTCTTT. Its translation: CASSEALTPGGFF. This rearrangement joins TRBV2 to TRBJ1-1, with a possible D match to TRBD1 (5 bases). Per germline, CDR1 SNHLY and CDR2 FYNNEI. The CDR3 is 13 amino acids. Trimming cost V 0 bases and J 13 bases, with 15 bases left between them. Filled out from reference TRBV2 and TRBJ1-1, the complete variable domain reads EPEVTQTPSHQVTQMGQEVILRCVPISNHLYFYWYRQILGQKVEFLVSFYNNEISEKSEIFDDQFSVERPDGSNFTLKIRSTKLEDSAMYFCASSEALTPGGFFGQGTRLTVV.

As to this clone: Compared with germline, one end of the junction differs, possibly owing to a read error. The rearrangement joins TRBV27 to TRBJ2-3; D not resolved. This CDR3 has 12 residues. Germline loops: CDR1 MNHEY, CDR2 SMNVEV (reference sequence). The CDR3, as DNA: TGTGCCAGCAGTCGGACCCCTTCCCTGATCGATTTT. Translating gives CASSRTPSLIDF.

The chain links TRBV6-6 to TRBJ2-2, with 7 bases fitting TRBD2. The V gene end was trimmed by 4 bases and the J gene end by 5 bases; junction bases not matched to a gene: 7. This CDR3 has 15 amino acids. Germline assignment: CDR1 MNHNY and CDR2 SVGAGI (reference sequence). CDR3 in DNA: TGTGCCAGCAGTTCTCTTACTAGCGCAACCGGGGAGCTGTTTTTT. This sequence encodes CASSSLTSATGELFF.

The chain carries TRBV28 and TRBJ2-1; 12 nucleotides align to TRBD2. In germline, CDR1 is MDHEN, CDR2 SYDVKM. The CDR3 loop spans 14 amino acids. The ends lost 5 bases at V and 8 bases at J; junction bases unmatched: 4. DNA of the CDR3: TGTGCCAGCAGTGGACTAGCGGGATTCGATGAGCAGTTCTTC. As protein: CASSGLAGFDEQFF.

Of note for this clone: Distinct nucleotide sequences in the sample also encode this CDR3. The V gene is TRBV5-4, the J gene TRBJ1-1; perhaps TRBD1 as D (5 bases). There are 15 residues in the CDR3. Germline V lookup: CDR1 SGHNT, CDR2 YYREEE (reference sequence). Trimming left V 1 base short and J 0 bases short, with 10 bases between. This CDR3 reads CASSLTGTLNTEAFF. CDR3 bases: TGTGCCAGCAGCTTGACCGGGACTCTGAACACTGAAGCTTTCTTT.

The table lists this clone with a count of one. CDR3 in amino acids: CASSLGRGQGAYEQYF. The CDR3 nucleotides are TGTGCCAGCAGCTTAGGGCGGGGACAGGGGGCCTACGAGCAGTACTTC. The chain recombines TRBV7-9 with TRBJ2-7; 11 nucleotides align to TRBD1. The germline V gene encodes CDR1 SEHNR and CDR2 FQNEAQ (reference sequence). This CDR3 is built from 16 residues. Germline trimming cut 1 base from V and 2 bases from J; bases unmatched to any gene: 4.

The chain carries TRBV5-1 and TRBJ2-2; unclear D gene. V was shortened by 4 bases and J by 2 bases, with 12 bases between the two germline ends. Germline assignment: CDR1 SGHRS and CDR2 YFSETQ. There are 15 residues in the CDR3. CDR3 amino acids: CASSLRLANTGELFF. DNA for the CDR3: TGCGCCAGCAGCCTACGGCTGGCCAACACCGGGGAGCTGTTTTTT. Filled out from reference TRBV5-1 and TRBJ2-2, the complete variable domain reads KAGVTQTPRYLIKTRGQQVTLSCSPISGHRSVSWYQQTPGQGLQFLFEYFSETQRNKGNFPGRFSGRQFSNSRSEMNVSTLELGDSALYLCASSLRLANTGELFFGEGSRLTVL.

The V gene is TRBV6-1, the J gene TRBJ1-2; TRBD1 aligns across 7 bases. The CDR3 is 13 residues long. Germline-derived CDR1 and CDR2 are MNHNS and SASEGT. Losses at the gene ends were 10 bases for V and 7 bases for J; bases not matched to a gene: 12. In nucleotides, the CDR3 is TGTGCCATACAAAGAAAGGGGGCGGGTGGCTACACCTTC. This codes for CAIQRKGAGGYTF.

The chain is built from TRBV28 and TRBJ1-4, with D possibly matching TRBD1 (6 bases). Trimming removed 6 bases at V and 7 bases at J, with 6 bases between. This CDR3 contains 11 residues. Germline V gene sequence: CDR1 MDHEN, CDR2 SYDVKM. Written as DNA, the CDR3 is TGTGCCAGCAGGGGGGCTGAAAAACTGTTTTTT. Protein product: CASRGAEKLFF.

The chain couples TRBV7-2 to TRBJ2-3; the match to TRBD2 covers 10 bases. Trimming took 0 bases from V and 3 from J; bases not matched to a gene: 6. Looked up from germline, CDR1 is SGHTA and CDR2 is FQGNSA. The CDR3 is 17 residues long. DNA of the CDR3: TGTGCCAGCAGCTTAGCGGCCCTAGCGGGAGTAACAGATACGCAGTATTTT. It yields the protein CASSLAALAGVTDTQYF.

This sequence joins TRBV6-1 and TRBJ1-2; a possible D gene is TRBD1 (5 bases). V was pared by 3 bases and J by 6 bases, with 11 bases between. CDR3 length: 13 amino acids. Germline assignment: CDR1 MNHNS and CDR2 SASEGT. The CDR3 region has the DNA TGTGCCAGCAGTGACCCCAGGGAGGATGGCTACACCTTC. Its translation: CASSDPREDGYTF.

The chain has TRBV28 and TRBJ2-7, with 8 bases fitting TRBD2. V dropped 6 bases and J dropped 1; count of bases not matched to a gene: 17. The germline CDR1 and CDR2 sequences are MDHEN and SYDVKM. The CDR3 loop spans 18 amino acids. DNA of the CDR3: TGTGCCAGCAGACCCCGACTGGGCGGGAGGCCATTTTCCTACGAGCAGTACTTC. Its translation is CASRPRLGGRPFSYEQYF. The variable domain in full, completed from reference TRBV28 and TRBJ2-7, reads DVKVTQSSRYLVKRTGEKVFLECVQDMDHENMFWYRQDPGLGLRLIYFSYDVKMKEKGDIPEGYSVSREKKERFSLILESASTNQTSMYLCASRPRLGGRPFSYEQYFGPGTRLTVT.

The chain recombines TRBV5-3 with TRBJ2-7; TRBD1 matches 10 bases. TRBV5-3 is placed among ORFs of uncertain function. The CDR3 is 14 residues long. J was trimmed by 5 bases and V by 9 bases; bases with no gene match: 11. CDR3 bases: TGTGCCACCCACCGGGACAGGGGACGCCACGAGCAGTACTTC. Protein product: CATHRDRGRHEQYF.

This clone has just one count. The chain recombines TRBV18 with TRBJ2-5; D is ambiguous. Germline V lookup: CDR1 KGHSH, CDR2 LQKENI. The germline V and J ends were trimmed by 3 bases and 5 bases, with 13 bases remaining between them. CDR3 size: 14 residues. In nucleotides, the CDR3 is TGTGCCAGCTCACCCGTGATTGAGATGGAGACCCAGTACTTC. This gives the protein CASSPVIEMETQYF. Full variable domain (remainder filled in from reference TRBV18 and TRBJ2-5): NAGVMQNPRHLVRRRGQEARLRCSPMKGHSHVYWYRQLPEEGLKFMVYLQKENIIDESGMPKERFSAEFPKEGPSILRIQQVVRGDSAAYFCASSPVIEMETQYFGPGTRLLVL.

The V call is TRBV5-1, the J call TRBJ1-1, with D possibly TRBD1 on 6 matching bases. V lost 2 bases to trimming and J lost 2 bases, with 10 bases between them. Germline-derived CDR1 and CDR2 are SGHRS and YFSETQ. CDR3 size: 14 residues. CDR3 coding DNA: TGCGCCAGCAGCTTTGGGACAACAAACACTGAAGCTTTCTTT. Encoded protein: CASSFGTTNTEAFF.

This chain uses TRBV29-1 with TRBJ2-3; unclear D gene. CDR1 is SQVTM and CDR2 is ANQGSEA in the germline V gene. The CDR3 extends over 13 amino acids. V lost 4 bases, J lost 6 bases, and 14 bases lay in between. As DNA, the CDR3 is TGCAGCGTTGCGGTGAACCCGCCGGATACGCAGTATTTT. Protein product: CSVAVNPPDTQYF.

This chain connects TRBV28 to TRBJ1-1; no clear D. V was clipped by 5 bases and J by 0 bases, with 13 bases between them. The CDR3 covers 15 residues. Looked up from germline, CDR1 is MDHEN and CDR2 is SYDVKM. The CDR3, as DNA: TGTGCCAGCAGTCCCCCCCGGCAAGTGAACACTGAAGCTTTCTTT. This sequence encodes CASSPPRQVNTEAFF.

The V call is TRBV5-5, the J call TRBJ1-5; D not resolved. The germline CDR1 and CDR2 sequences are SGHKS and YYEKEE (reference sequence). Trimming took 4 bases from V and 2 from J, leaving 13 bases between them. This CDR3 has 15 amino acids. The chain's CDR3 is CASSAVAFGNQPQHF. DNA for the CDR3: TGTGCCAGCAGCGCGGTTGCGTTTGGCAATCAGCCCCAGCATTTT.

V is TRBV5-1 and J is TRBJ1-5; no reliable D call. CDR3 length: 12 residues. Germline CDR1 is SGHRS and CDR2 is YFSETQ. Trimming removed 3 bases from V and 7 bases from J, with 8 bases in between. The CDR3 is CASSYMGQPQHF. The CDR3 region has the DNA TGCGCCAGCAGCTATATGGGGCAGCCCCAGCATTTT.

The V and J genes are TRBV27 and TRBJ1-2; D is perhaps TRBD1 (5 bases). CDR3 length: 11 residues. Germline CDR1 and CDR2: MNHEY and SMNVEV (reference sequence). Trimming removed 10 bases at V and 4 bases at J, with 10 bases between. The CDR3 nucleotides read TGTGCCACATCCGGGGGCTATGGCTACACCTTC. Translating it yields CATSGGYGYTF.

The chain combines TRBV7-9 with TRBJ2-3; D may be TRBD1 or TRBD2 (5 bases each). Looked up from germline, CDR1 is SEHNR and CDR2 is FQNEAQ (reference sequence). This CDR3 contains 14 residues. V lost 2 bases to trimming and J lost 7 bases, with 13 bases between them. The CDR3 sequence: CASSLRASGHTQYF. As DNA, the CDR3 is TGTGCCAGCAGCTTAAGGGCGTCGGGGCATACGCAGTATTTT.

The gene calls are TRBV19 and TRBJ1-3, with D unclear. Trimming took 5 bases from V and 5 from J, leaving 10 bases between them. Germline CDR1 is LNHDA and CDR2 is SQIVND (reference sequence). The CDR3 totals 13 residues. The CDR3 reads CASSVRLRNTIYF. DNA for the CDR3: TGTGCCAGTAGTGTTCGCCTCCGAAACACCATATATTTT.

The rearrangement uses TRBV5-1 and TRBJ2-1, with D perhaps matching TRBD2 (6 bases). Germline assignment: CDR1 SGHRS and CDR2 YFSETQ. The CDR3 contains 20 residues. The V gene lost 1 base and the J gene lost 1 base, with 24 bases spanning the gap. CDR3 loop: CASSLRAGTTRQRSYNEQFF. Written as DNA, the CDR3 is TGCGCCAGCAGCTTGAGGGCGGGGACGACCAGACAAAGATCCTACAATGAGCAGTTCTTC.

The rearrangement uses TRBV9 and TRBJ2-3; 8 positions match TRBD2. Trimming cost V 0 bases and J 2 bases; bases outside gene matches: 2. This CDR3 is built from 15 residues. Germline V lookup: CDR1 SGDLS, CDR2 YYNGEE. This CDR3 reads CASSVGLAFTDTQYF. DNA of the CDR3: TGTGCCAGCAGCGTAGGACTAGCGTTCACAGATACGCAGTATTTT.

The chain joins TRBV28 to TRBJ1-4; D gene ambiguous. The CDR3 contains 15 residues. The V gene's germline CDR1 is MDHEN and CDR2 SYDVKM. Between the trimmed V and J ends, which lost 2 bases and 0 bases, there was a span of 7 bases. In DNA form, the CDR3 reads TGTGCCAGCAGTTTAGGGAGGGCAACTAATGAAAAACTGTTTTTT. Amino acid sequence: CASSLGRATNEKLFF.

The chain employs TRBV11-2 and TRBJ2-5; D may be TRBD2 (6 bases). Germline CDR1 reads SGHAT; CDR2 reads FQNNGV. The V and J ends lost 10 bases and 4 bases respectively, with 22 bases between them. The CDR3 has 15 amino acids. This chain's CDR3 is CATVRGGRVGETQYF. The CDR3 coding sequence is TGTGCCACCGTGCGTGGGGGGAGAGTCGGAGAGACCCAGTACTTC.

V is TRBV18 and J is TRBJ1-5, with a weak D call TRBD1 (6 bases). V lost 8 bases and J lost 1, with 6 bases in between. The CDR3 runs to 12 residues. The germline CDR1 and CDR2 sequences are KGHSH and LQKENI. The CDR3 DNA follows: TGTGCCAGCGGGACAAGCAATCAGCCCCAGCATTTT. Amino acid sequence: CASGTSNQPQHF.

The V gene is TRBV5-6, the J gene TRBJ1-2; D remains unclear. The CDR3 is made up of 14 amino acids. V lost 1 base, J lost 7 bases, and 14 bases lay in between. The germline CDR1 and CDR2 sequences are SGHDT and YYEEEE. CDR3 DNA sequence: TGTGCCAGCAGCTTGAAGGTCAGAACGGGTGGCTACACCTTC. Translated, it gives CASSLKVRTGGYTF.

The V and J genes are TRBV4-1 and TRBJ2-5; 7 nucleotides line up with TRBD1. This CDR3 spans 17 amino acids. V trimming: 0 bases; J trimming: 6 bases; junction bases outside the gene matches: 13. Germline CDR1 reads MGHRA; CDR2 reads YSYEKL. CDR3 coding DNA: TGCGCCAGCAGCCAAGAACAATCACAGGGGATTAGGAAGACCCAGTACTTC. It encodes CASSQEQSQGIRKTQYF.

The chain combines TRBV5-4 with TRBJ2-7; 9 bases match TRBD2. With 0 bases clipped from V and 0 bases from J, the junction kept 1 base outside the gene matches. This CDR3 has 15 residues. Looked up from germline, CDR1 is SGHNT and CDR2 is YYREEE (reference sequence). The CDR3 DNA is TGTGCCAGCAGCTTGGGACTAGCGGACTCCTACGAGCAGTACTTC. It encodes CASSLGLADSYEQYF. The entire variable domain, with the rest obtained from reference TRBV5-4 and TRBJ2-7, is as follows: ETGVTQSPTHLIKTRGQQVTLRCSSQSGHNTVSWYQQALGQGPQFIFQYYREEENGRGNFPPRFSGLQFPNYSSELNVNALELDDSALYLCASSLGLADSYEQYFGPGTRLTVT.